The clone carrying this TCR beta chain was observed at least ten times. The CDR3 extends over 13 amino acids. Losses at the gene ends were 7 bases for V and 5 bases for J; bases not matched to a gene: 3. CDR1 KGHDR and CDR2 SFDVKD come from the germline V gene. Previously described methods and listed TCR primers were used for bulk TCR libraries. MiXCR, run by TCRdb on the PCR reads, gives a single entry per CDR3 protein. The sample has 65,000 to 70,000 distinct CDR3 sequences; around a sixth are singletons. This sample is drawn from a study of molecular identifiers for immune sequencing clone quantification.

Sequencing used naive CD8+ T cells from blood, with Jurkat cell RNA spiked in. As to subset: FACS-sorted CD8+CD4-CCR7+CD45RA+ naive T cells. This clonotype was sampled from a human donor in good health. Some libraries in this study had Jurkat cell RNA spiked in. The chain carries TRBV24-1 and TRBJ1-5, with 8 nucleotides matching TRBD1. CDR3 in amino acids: CATRGTGDQPQHF. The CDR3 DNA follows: TGTGCCACCAGGGGGACAGGTGATCAGCCCCAGCATTTT.